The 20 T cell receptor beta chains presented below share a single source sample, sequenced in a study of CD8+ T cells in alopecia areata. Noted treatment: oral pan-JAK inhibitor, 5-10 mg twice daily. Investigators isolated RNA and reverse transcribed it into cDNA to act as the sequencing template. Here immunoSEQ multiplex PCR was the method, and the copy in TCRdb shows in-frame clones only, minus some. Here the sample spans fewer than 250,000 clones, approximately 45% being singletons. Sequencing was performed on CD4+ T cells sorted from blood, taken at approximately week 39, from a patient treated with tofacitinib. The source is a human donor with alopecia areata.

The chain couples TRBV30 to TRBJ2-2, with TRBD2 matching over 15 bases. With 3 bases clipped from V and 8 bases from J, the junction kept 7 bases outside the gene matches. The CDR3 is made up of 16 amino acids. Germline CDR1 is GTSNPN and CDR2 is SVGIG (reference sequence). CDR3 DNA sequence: TGTGCCTGGAGCCGGACTAGCGGGAGGGCCGGTGGGGAGCTGTTTTTT. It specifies CAWSRTSGRAGGELFF.

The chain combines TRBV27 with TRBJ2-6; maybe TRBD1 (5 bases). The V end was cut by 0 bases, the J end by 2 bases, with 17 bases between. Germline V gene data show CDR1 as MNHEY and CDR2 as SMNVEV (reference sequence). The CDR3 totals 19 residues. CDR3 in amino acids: CASSLSIIGRVAGANVLTF. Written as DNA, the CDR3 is TGTGCCAGCAGTTTATCGATAATTGGCAGGGTGGCTGGGGCCAACGTCCTGACTTTC.

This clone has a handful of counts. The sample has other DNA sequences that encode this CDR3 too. CDR3 DNA sequence: TGCAGTGCCCGGTGGGCAGATACGCAGTATTTT. Translation: CSARWADTQYF. V gene TRBV20-1 combines with J gene TRBJ2-3; D gene uncertain. Germline lookup yields CDR1 DFQATT and CDR2 SNEGSKA (reference sequence). The V and J ends lost 6 bases and 4 bases respectively, with 8 bases between them. The CDR3 extends over 11 amino acids.

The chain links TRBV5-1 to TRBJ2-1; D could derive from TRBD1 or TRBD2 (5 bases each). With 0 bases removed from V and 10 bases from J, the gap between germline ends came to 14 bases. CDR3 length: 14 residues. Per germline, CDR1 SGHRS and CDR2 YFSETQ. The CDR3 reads CASSLALGVREQFF. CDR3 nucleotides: TGCGCCAGCAGCTTGGCACTAGGGGTCAGAGAGCAGTTCTTC.

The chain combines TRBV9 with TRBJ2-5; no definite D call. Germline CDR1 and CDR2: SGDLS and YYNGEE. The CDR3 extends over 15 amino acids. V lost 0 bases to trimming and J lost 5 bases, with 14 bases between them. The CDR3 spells CASSVGSSPVETQYF. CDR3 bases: TGTGCCAGCAGCGTAGGTAGTTCCCCGGTGGAGACCCAGTACTTC.

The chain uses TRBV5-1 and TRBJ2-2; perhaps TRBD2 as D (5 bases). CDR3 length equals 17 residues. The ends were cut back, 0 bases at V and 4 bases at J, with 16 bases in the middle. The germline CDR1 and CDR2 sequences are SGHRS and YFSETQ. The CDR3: CASSLAGSSHLTGELFF. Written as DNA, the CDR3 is TGCGCCAGCAGCTTGGCGGGATCTAGTCACCTCACCGGGGAGCTGTTTTTT.

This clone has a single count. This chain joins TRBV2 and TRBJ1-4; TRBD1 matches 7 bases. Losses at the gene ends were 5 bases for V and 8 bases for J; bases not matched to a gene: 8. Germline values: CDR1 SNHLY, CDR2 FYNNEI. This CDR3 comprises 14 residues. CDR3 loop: CASSQTGRREKLFF. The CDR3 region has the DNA TGTGCCAGCAGTCAGACAGGGCGTCGCGAAAAACTGTTTTTT. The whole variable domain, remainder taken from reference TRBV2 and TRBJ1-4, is EPEVTQTPSHQVTQMGQEVILRCVPISNHLYFYWYRQILGQKVEFLVSFYNNEISEKSEIFDDQFSVERPDGSNFTLKIRSTKLEDSAMYFCASSQTGRREKLFFGSGTQLSVL.

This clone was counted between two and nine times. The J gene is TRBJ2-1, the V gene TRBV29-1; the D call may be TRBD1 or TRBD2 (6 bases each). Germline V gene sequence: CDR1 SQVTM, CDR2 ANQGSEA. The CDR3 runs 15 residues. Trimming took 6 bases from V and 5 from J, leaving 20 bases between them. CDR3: CSVGGGRRPNNEQFF. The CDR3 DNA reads TGCAGCGTCGGAGGGGGACGGAGGCCGAACAATGAGCAGTTCTTC.

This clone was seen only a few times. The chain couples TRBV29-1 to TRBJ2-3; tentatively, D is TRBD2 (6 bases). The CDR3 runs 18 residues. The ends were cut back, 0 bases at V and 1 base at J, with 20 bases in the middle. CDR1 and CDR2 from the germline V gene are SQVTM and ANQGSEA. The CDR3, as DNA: TGCAGCGTTGAAGATAGGGCAGGGAGGATGGTTGGCACAGATACGCAGTATTTT. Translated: CSVEDRAGRMVGTDTQYF.

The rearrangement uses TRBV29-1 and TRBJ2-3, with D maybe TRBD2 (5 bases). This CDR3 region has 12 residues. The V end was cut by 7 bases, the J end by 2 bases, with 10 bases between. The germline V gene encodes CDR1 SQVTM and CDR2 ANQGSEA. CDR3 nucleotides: TGCAGCGCCGAGAGGGCCACAGATACGCAGTATTTT. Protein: CSAERATDTQYF.

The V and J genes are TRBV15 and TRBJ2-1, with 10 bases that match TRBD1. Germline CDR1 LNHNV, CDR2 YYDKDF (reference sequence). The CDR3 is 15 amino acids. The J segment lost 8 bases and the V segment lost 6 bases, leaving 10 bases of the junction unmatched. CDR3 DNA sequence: TGTGCCACCAGGAGGGGGGGACAGGGGTTCCATGAGCAGTTCTTC. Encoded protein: CATRRGGQGFHEQFF.

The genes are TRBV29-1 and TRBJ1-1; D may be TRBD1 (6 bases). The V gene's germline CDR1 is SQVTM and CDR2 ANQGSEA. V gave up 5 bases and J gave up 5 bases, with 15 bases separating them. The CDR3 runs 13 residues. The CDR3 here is CSVLTGRGTEAFF. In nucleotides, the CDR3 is TGCAGCGTTCTTACAGGGAGGGGGACTGAAGCTTTCTTT.

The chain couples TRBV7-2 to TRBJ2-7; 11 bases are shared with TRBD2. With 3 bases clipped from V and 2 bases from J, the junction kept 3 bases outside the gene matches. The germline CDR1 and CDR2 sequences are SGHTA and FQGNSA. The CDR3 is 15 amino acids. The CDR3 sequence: CASSLSGLAAYEQYF. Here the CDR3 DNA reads TGTGCCAGCAGCTTGTCGGGACTAGCGGCCTACGAGCAGTACTTC.

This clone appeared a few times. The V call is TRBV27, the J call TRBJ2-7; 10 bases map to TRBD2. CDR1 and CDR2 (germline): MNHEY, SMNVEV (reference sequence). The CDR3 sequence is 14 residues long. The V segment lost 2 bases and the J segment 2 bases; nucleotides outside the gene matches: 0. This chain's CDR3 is CASSLTSGAYEQYF. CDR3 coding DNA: TGTGCCAGCAGTTTAACTAGCGGGGCCTACGAGCAGTACTTC.

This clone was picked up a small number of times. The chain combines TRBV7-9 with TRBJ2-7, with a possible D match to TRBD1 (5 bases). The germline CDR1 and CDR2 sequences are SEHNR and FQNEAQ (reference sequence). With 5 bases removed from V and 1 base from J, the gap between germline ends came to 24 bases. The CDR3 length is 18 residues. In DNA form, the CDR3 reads TGTGCCAGCAGCCCCAGGGTAGCTCTTCAGGGAACTTCCTACGAGCAGTACTTC. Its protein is CASSPRVALQGTSYEQYF. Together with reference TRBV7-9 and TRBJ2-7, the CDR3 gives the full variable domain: DTGVSQNPRHKITKRGQNVTFRCDPISEHNRLYWYRQTLGQGPEFLTYFQNEAQLEKSRLLSDRFSAERPKGSFSTLEIQRTEQGDSAMYLCASSPRVALQGTSYEQYFGPGTRLTVT.

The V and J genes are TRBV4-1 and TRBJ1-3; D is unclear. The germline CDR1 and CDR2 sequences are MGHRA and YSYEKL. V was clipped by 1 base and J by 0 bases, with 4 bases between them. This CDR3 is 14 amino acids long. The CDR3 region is CASSQARSGNTIYF. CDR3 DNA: TGCGCCAGCAGCCAAGCACGCTCTGGAAACACCATATATTTT.

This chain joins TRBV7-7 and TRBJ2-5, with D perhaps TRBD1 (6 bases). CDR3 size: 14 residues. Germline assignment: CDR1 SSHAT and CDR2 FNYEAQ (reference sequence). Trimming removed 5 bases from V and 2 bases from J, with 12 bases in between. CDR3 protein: CASSPRDTQETQYF. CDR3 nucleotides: TGTGCCAGCAGCCCCAGGGACACACAAGAGACCCAGTACTTC.

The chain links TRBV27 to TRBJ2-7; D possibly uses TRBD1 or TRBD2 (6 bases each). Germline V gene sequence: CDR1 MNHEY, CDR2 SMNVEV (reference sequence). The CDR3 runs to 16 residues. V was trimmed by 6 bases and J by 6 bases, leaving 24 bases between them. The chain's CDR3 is CASRDYPTGTVREQYF. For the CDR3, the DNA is TGTGCCAGCAGGGACTACCCAACAGGGACCGTTCGCGAGCAGTACTTC.

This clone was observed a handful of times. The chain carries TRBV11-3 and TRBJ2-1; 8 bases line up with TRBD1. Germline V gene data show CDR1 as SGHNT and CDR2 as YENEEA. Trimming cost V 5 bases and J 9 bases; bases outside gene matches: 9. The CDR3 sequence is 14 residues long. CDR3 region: CASSPRTGFSEQFF. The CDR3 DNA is TGTGCCAGCAGCCCCCGGACAGGGTTTAGTGAGCAGTTCTTC.

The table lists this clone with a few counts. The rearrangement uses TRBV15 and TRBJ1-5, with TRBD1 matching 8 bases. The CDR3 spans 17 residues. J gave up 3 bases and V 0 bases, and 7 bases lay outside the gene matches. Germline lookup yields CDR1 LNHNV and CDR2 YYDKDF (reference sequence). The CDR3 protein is CATSRDLTGGLNQPQHF. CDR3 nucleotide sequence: TGTGCCACCAGCAGAGATCTCACAGGGGGTCTCAATCAGCCCCAGCATTTT. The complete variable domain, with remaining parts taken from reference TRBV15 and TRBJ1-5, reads DAMVIQNPRYQVTQFGKPVTLSCSQTLNHNVMYWYQQKSSQAPKLLFHYYDKDFNNEADTPDNFQSRRPNTSFCFLDIRSPGLGDTAMYLCATSRDLTGGLNQPQHFGDGTRLSIL.